What follows are 26 T cell receptor beta chains derived from one specimen sequenced in a study of blood T cells in healthy people across ages. Next came a second PCR, run for 7 to 11 cycles, which used a sample-barcoded 5' primer along with a J-beta primer mix. TCRdb redid the calling of the 5' RACE reads with MiXCR, one entry per CDR3 protein. The repertoire holds some 1.8 million distinct CDR3 sequences, with about two fifths as singletons. Sequencing was performed on blood. The origin of the receptors is a human donor in good health.

This clonotype was seen a handful of times. V gene TRBV12-3 or TRBV12-4 combines with J gene TRBJ2-6; no reliable D call. This CDR3 has 19 residues. Trimming pared 4 bases from V and 0 bases from J, leaving 19 bases between. In DNA form, the CDR3 reads TGTGCCAGCAGTTCTCCTTTTAGGTCGGTCCGCTCTGGGGCCAACGTCCTGACTTTC. Residues: CASSSPFRSVRSGANVLTF.

The chain carries TRBV7-3 and TRBJ1-1; D may be TRBD1 (6 bases). Germline-derived CDR1 and CDR2 are SGHTA and FQGTGA. The V end was cut by 5 bases, the J end by 4 bases, with 11 bases between. This CDR3 is 13 amino acids long. CDR3 protein: CASSGTDSTEAFF. The DNA for the CDR3 is TGTGCCAGCAGCGGCACGGACAGCACTGAAGCTTTCTTT.

The sample holds a few counts of this clonotype. The CDR3 here is CASSSGQDNEKLFF. Here the CDR3 DNA reads TGTGCCAGCAGTTCCGGGCAGGATAATGAAAAACTGTTTTTT. The rearrangement uses TRBV28 and TRBJ1-4, with D unresolved. V was cut by 4 bases and J by 4 bases, with 10 bases left in between. The CDR3 runs to 14 residues. Germline CDR1 MDHEN, CDR2 SYDVKM.

The J gene is TRBJ2-7, the V gene TRBV20-1; 8 bases align to TRBD2. J was trimmed by 11 bases and V by 0 bases; bases with no gene match: 12. This CDR3 spans 14 amino acids. The germline gives CDR1 DFQATT, CDR2 SNEGSKA (reference sequence). The CDR3 DNA reads TGCAGTGCTAGAGATGAGCGGGAGATATATGCGGAGTACTTC. Its translation: CSARDEREIYAEYF.

This clonotype was seen only a few times. The chain couples TRBV29-1 to TRBJ2-3; D is unclear. V was trimmed by 0 bases and J by 0 bases, leaving 13 bases between them. Germline CDR1 is SQVTM and CDR2 is ANQGSEA. There are 16 residues in the CDR3. The CDR3 DNA reads as TGCAGCGTTGAAGACGGGCCCTGGGGTAGCACAGATACGCAGTATTTT. It is translated as CSVEDGPWGSTDTQYF.

J is TRBJ2-3 and V is TRBV29-1; D not certain. V was shortened by 4 bases and J by 6 bases, with 14 bases between the two germline ends. Per the germline V gene, CDR1 is SQVTM and CDR2 is ANQGSEA. This CDR3 has 13 residues. As DNA, the CDR3 is TGCAGCGTTGTCGACCCCCGGTCGGATACGCAGTATTTT. Protein: CSVVDPRSDTQYF.

This sequence joins TRBV21-1 and TRBJ2-7; the table calls TRBD2, which could not be checked here. TRBV21-1 is a recognized pseudogene. The CDR3 is 18 amino acids. CDR3 loop: CASSKRHPSGGPHYEQYF. The DNA for the CDR3 is TGTGCCAGCAGCAAAAGGCATCCTAGCGGGGGGCCCCACTACGAGCAGTACTTC.

Only a few counts were recorded for this clonotype. The chain is built from TRBV5-5 and TRBJ1-5; D perhaps matches TRBD1 (6 bases). The V end was cut by 4 bases, the J end by 3 bases, with 17 bases between. CDR3 length: 16 amino acids. Germline V gene lookup returns CDR1 SGHKS and CDR2 YYEKEE (reference sequence). In nucleotides, the CDR3 is TGTGCCAGCAGCCCTTTAGGTACGGGGGCCAATCAGCCCCAGCATTTT. Its translation: CASSPLGTGANQPQHF.

The rearrangement joins TRBV20-1 to TRBJ1-1; no clear D gene. Germline values: CDR1 DFQATT, CDR2 SNEGSKA (reference sequence). The germline V and J ends were trimmed by 5 bases and 6 bases, with 16 bases remaining between them. The length of the CDR3 is 13 residues. The CDR3 is CSAVSPGVAEAFF. Here the CDR3 DNA reads TGCAGTGCTGTATCCCCTGGGGTAGCTGAAGCTTTCTTT.

The chain joins TRBV5-1 to TRBJ1-2, with TRBD1 identical over 8 bases. The V gene's germline CDR1 is SGHRS and CDR2 YFSETQ. This CDR3 spans 14 amino acids. V gave up 0 bases and J gave up 8 bases; unmatched junction bases: 6. The CDR3, as DNA: TGCGCCAGCAGCTTGGCTGGGACAGGACGAGGCTACACCTTC. Translation gives CASSLAGTGRGYTF.

The rearrangement joins TRBV29-1 to TRBJ2-5, with D perhaps matching TRBD1 (6 bases). Germline V lookup: CDR1 SQVTM, CDR2 ANQGSEA. The CDR3 has 13 residues. V lost 1 base to trimming and J lost 1 base, with 7 bases between them. The CDR3 nucleotides read TGCAGCGTTGAAGGGACAGTCCAAGAGACCCAGTACTTC. Its translation is CSVEGTVQETQYF.

On this clonotype itself: This may be a read error, as it is one base from a much larger clone. The chain combines TRBV27 with TRBJ2-1; D is possibly TRBD1 (6 bases). The CDR3 is made up of 14 amino acids. Germline assignment: CDR1 MNHEY and CDR2 SMNVEV (reference sequence). V gave up 4 bases and J gave up 5 bases, with 12 bases separating them. CDR3 in DNA: TGTGCCAGCAGTTGGGGCCAGGGGAACAATGAGCAGTTCTTC. Encoded protein: CASSWGQGNNEQFF.

This clonotype was recorded a few times. The rearrangement joins TRBV5-1 to TRBJ2-6, with D possibly matching TRBD2 (7 bases). The germline V gene has CDR1 SGHRS and CDR2 YFSETQ. Trimming pared 0 bases from V and 6 bases from J, leaving 10 bases between. This CDR3 region has 15 residues. In nucleotides, the CDR3 is TGCGCCAGCAGCTTGGAGGCGGGGGCGGCCAACGTCCTGACTTTC. It codes for CASSLEAGAANVLTF.

This chain links TRBV20-1 with TRBJ1-5, with a weak D call TRBD1 (5 bases). CDR1 and CDR2 from the germline V gene are DFQATT and SNEGSKA (reference sequence). V lost 7 bases, J lost 0 bases, and 13 bases lay in between. The CDR3 spans 14 residues. CDR3 coding DNA: TGCAGTGTAAGAATCCAGGGTAGCAATCAGCCCCAGCATTTT. Its protein product is CSVRIQGSNQPQHF.

This chain uses TRBV11-2 with TRBJ2-7, with TRBD1 matching over 8 bases. CDR1 and CDR2 from the germline V gene are SGHAT and FQNNGV. The CDR3 has 15 amino acids. Trimming took 5 bases from V and 5 from J; bases not matched to a gene: 11. CDR3 nucleotides: TGTGCCAGCAGCGCATCGACAGGGGAGCAGGACGAGCAGTACTTC. It yields the protein CASSASTGEQDEQYF.

The rearrangement links TRBV6-5 to TRBJ1-4, with D hard to call. CDR3 length equals 13 residues. CDR1 and CDR2 (germline): MNHEY, SVGAGI. Trimming took off 2 bases at V and 5 bases at J, with 6 bases between the two ends. The CDR3 DNA sequence: TGTGCCAGCAGTTACGGGATAAATGAAAAACTGTTTTTT. Residues: CASSYGINEKLFF.

The rearrangement uses TRBV6-5 and TRBJ1-2, with 8 nucleotides matching TRBD1. The CDR3 runs to 14 residues. Germline CDR1 reads MNHEY; CDR2 reads SVGAGI. Trimming cost V 7 bases and J 6 bases; bases outside gene matches: 10. CDR3 nucleotides: TGTGCCAGCACCTCATTCGACAGGGGTGATGGCTACACCTTC. Translating gives CASTSFDRGDGYTF.

The chain couples TRBV20-1 to TRBJ2-3; 9 bases are a match to TRBD2. The CDR3 runs 16 residues. Unmatched junction bases numbered 14, after V lost 6 bases and J lost 4 bases. Germline CDR1 DFQATT, CDR2 SNEGSKA (reference sequence). In DNA, the CDR3 is TGCAGTGCCAATCGCGAGGCGGGGGGGCTTGCAGATACGCAGTATTTT. Translated: CSANREAGGLADTQYF.

This clonotype was seen more than once but under ten times. The chain carries TRBV28 and TRBJ2-3; D may match TRBD1 or TRBD2 (5 bases each). The CDR3 has 15 amino acids. Trimming pared 6 bases from V and 4 bases from J, leaving 17 bases between. The germline CDR1 and CDR2 sequences are MDHEN and SYDVKM. The CDR3 DNA reads TGTGCCAGCAGAAGTAGGGGACCGTGGGCAGATACGCAGTATTTT. Amino acids: CASRSRGPWADTQYF.

The chain couples TRBV11-2 to TRBJ2-1, with 8 bases matching TRBD2. Per the germline V gene, CDR1 is SGHAT and CDR2 is FQNNGV. J lost 7 bases, V lost 2 bases, and 10 bases had no gene match. The CDR3 length is 16 residues. CDR3 sequence (DNA): TGTGCCAGCAGCTTACGGGGGGGGGCGGTTGGGAATGAGCAGTTCTTC. It codes for CASSLRGGAVGNEQFF.

There are many counts of this clonotype. The chain has TRBV7-2 and TRBJ2-1; D is perhaps TRBD2 (7 bases). Trimming took off 2 bases at V and 11 bases at J, with 13 bases between the two ends. This CDR3 contains 13 residues. Germline assignment: CDR1 SGHTA and CDR2 FQGNSA. The CDR3 region has the DNA TGTGCCAGCAGCTTAACTGGGGGGGCAAAGCAGTTCTTC. Protein sequence: CASSLTGGAKQFF.

This clonotype was recorded at least ten times. The chain carries TRBV5-5 and TRBJ1-4, with 7 bases matching TRBD1. CDR1 and CDR2 (germline): SGHKS, YYEKEE (reference sequence). This CDR3 has 14 amino acids. Trimming cost V 4 bases and J 4 bases; bases outside gene matches: 4. CDR3 nucleotide sequence: TGTGCCAGCAGCCCGGGACAGCTTAATGAAAAACTGTTTTTT. Translated: CASSPGQLNEKLFF.

J is TRBJ2-3 and V is TRBV27; the match to TRBD2 covers 10 bases. The CDR3 is 16 residues long. Germline lookup yields CDR1 MNHEY and CDR2 SMNVEV (reference sequence). V lost 2 bases, J lost 5 bases, and 7 bases stayed unmatched. CDR3 DNA sequence: TGTGCCAGCAGTTTAGGCCTAGCGGGGGCCGTAGATACGCAGTATTTT. Encoded protein: CASSLGLAGAVDTQYF.

Concerning this clonotype: A far larger clone is off by one base, so a read error is likely. The rearrangement joins TRBV7-2 to TRBJ2-3; D is uncertain. CDR3 size: 12 residues. Germline lookup yields CDR1 SGHTA and CDR2 FQGNSA. In DNA form, the CDR3 reads TGTGCCAGCAGCTCCTTCACAGATACGCAGGATTTT. Its protein product is CASSSFTDTQDF.

V usage is TRBV7-9 and J usage is TRBJ2-5; 7 nucleotides align to TRBD2. The CDR3 consists of 15 residues. Germline V gene sequence: CDR1 SEHNR, CDR2 FQNEAQ (reference sequence). V was clipped by 5 bases and J by 4 bases; unmatched bases: 10. The CDR3 is CASSPSGVGGETQYF. The CDR3 DNA reads TGTGCCAGCAGCCCCAGCGGGGTCGGGGGAGAGACCCAGTACTTC.

The rearrangement joins TRBV20-1 to TRBJ2-7, with 13 bases fitting TRBD2. The CDR3 runs 15 residues. From germline, CDR1 is DFQATT and CDR2 SNEGSKA (reference sequence). V was clipped by 5 bases and J by 6 bases; unmatched bases: 10. The CDR3 loop is CSAPTSGGSSSEQYF. The CDR3 nucleotides are TGCAGTGCTCCGACTAGCGGGGGGTCTTCGTCCGAGCAGTACTTC.